This entry features one TCR beta chain sequence. The antigen is unknown. This record comes from a study of shared clonotypes between healthy human individuals. On the study more broadly: CD8 memory received one plate per donor, CD8 naive two, CD4 memory three and CD4 naive three. Broader study findings: Across a few donors, naive CD4 shared 5% to 6%, naive CD8 more than 3%, memory CD4 more than 2%, memory CD8 0.4% to 0.5%. Against clonotypes common to all four donors, non-shared ones had lower generation probabilities.

Data came from immunoSEQ multiplex PCR; TCRdb stores just in-frame clones and leaves some out. The table shows about 2 million clones, with less than 95% occurring only once. As defined, naive CD8 cells were CD45RO-negative and positively selected for CCR7, with terminally differentiated effector memory CD45RA+ cells excluded. Donors included only healthy HIV-negative adults lacking recent acute infections or vaccinations. This TCR derives from a man aged 18 to 29 in good health. The sequencing sample was made of naive CD8+ T cells sorted from blood.

CDR3 coding DNA: TGTGCCAGCAGCTTAATCCGGACTGAAGGCGGTGGCTACACCTTC. Translated, it gives CASSLIRTEGGGYTF. The V gene is TRBV7-2, the J gene TRBJ1-2, with unresolved D. Germline lookup yields CDR1 SGHTA and CDR2 FQGNSA. V lost 2 bases to trimming and J lost 7 bases, with 17 bases between them. The CDR3 runs 15 residues.